The 15 T cell receptor beta chains below were found in one sample sequenced in a study of T cells after yellow fever vaccination. TCRdb reprocessed the 5' RACE reads with MiXCR, giving one entry per CDR3 protein. Among about 170,000 distinct CDR3 sequences listed, approximately 11% were seen once. Specimen: CD8+ T cells sorted from PBMCs, collected 15 days after the yellow fever booster vaccination. Source of these receptors: a young man who received the YFV17D yellow fever vaccine.

On this clonotype itself: Mismatch with germline at one junction end may stem from a read error. The J gene is TRBJ2-7, the V gene TRBV10-3; D may be TRBD2 (5 bases). CDR3 length equals 13 residues. Germline V gene lookup returns CDR1 ENHRY and CDR2 SYGVKD. The CDR3 loop is CAISESTPRDVKF. The CDR3 DNA sequence: TGTGCCATCAGTGAGTCTACCCCCCGGGATGTCAAATTC.

This clonotype appeared a few times. The chain has TRBV10-3 and TRBJ1-1; TRBD1 aligns across 8 bases. The trim removed 11 bases at V and 11 bases at J, leaving 19 bases unmatched. In germline, CDR1 is ENHRY, CDR2 SYGVKD. The CDR3 covers 14 residues. CDR3 coding DNA: TGTGCCGCCACCTCGACAGGGGCCACCTATGGGGCTTTCTTT. As protein: CAATSTGATYGAFF.

This clonotype was observed a few times. The genes are TRBV7-9 and TRBJ2-5, with 7 bases aligning to TRBD2. The CDR3 has 15 amino acids. With 1 base clipped from V and 5 bases from J, the junction kept 7 bases outside the gene matches. Germline V gene sequence: CDR1 SEHNR, CDR2 FQNEAQ (reference sequence). The CDR3 nucleotides read TGTGCCAGCAGCTTAGTATTCCAGGGAGGGGAGACCCAGTACTTC. It codes for CASSLVFQGGETQYF.

The rearrangement links TRBV6-5 to TRBJ1-1; 9 nucleotides line up with TRBD1. V lost 6 bases, J lost 4 bases, and 3 bases stayed unmatched. The germline CDR1 and CDR2 sequences are MNHEY and SVGAGI. The CDR3 has 13 residues. CDR3 bases: TGTGCCAGCAGGTACAGGGGGCTCACTGAAGCTTTCTTT. This translates into CASRYRGLTEAFF.

This clonotype was counted between two and nine times. The chain recombines TRBV29-1 with TRBJ2-5; tentatively, D is TRBD1 or TRBD2 (5 bases each). Germline V gives CDR1 SQVTM, CDR2 ANQGSEA. The length of the CDR3 is 12 residues. The V end was cut by 7 bases, the J end by 2 bases, with 11 bases between. The chain's CDR3 is CSARDLQETQYF. CDR3 nucleotide sequence: TGCAGCGCCCGGGACCTTCAAGAGACCCAGTACTTC. Using reference TRBV29-1 and TRBJ2-5 for the parts outside the CDR3, the full variable domain is SAVISQKPSRDICQRGTSLTIQCQVDSQVTMMFWYRQQPGQSLTLIATANQGSEATYESGFVIDKFPISRPNLTFSTLTVSNMSPEDSSIYLCSARDLQETQYFGPGTRLLVL.

This clonotype was seen ten or more times. This chain joins TRBV5-1 and TRBJ1-1, with 7 positions matching TRBD1. Losses at the gene ends were 2 bases for V and 11 bases for J; bases not matched to a gene: 6. The CDR3 is 12 amino acids. CDR1 SGHRS and CDR2 YFSETQ come from the germline V gene. The CDR3 reads CASSFVGGDAFF. The DNA for the CDR3 is TGCGCCAGCAGCTTCGTAGGGGGCGATGCTTTCTTT.

This clonotype was detected many times. The chain links TRBV12-3 or TRBV12-4 to TRBJ2-3, with D perhaps matching TRBD2 (5 bases). Trimming took 3 bases from V and 5 from J, leaving 6 bases between them. The CDR3 has 12 residues. The CDR3 region has the DNA TGTGCCAGCAGTTTGGCGGGAGATACGCAGTATTTT. Translated: CASSLAGDTQYF.

The chain combines TRBV6-6 with TRBJ2-7; tentatively, D is TRBD1 (6 bases). Germline loops: CDR1 MNHNY, CDR2 SVGAGI (reference sequence). This CDR3 has 14 amino acids. V gave up 7 bases and J gave up 3 bases, with 16 bases separating them. The chain's CDR3 is CASTEDGQNYEQYV. The DNA for the CDR3 is TGTGCCAGCACTGAAGATGGACAGAACTACGAGCAGTACGTC.

The chain has TRBV27 and TRBJ2-2; D is possibly TRBD2 (6 bases). This CDR3 is built from 14 residues. In germline, CDR1 is MNHEY, CDR2 SMNVEV (reference sequence). V lost 7 bases, J lost 13 bases, and 22 bases lay in between. The CDR3 DNA reads TGTGCCAGCATTGGGGGGACGGGAGATCGACGGCTGTTTTTT. Its protein product is CASIGGTGDRRLFF.

This clonotype showed up just a few times. J is TRBJ2-1 and V is TRBV7-9; 8 bases are shared with TRBD2. This CDR3 region has 16 residues. Looked up from germline, CDR1 is SEHNR and CDR2 is FQNEAQ (reference sequence). Trimming removed 4 bases from V and 4 bases from J; junction bases left unmatched: 9. CDR3: CASSSDGGGHYNEQFF. CDR3 DNA sequence: TGTGCCAGCAGCTCGGATGGCGGGGGGCATTACAATGAGCAGTTCTTC.

This clonotype was found a few times. The chain couples TRBV6-5 to TRBJ2-7; 9 nucleotides match TRBD1. The V and J ends lost 5 bases and 4 bases, in that order; junction bases with no gene match: 6. Per germline, CDR1 MNHEY and CDR2 SVGAGI. The CDR3 extends over 14 amino acids. The CDR3 region is CASSPGQGKYEQYV. DNA for the CDR3: TGTGCCAGCAGTCCGGGACAGGGTAAATACGAGCAGTACGTC.

This clonotype has only a few counts. The chain joins TRBV9 to TRBJ2-6, with 10 bases aligning to TRBD1. The V gene's germline CDR1 is SGDLS and CDR2 YYNGEE. V trimming: 3 bases; J trimming: 2 bases; junction bases outside the gene matches: 5. The length of the CDR3 is 17 residues. The CDR3 is CASSAPGTGAGANVLTF. The DNA for the CDR3 is TGTGCCAGCAGCGCTCCCGGGACAGGGGCTGGGGCCAACGTCCTGACTTTC.

This clonotype appeared a few times. V and J are TRBV6-1 and TRBJ2-1, with D hard to call. The CDR3 consists of 15 residues. V shed 1 base and J shed 8 bases, with 15 bases lying between them. In germline, CDR1 is MNHNS, CDR2 SASEGT. DNA of the CDR3: TGTGCCAGCAGTGAAGACACGGATCCTCTGTATGAGCAGTTCTTC. This translates into CASSEDTDPLYEQFF.

This clonotype showed up just a few times. The rearrangement joins TRBV20-1 to TRBJ1-5; D gene unclear. Germline assignment: CDR1 DFQATT and CDR2 SNEGSKA (reference sequence). The CDR3 is 15 residues long. V dropped 3 bases and J dropped 0 bases, with 12 bases sitting between them. The CDR3 DNA reads TGCAGTGCTAGTACCGTATCTTATAGCAATCAGCCCCAGCATTTT. This codes for CSASTVSYSNQPQHF.

This clonotype was counted at least ten times. As DNA, the CDR3 is TGCGCCAGCAGCCAAAGGGAGACAGGAGAGTACAATGAGCAGTTCTTC. It encodes CASSQRETGEYNEQFF. The chain combines TRBV4-1 with TRBJ2-1; D possibly corresponds to TRBD1 (6 bases). CDR3 size: 16 residues. V shed 2 bases and J shed 4 bases, with 15 bases lying between them. In germline, CDR1 is MGHRA, CDR2 YSYEKL.